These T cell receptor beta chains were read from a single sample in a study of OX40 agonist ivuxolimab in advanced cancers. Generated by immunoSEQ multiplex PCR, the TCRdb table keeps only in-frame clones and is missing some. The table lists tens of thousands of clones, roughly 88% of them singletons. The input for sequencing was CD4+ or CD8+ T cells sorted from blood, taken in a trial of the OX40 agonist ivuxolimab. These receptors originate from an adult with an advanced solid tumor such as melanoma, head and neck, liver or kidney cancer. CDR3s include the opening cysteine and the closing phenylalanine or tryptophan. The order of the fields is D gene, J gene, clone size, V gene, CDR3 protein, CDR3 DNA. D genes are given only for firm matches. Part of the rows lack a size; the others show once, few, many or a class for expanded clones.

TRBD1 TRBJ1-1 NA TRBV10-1 CASTPGQGTEAFF TGCGCCAGCACCCCGGGACAGGGGACTGAAGCTTTCTTT
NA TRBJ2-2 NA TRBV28 CASSPPTSNTGELFF TGTGCCAGCAGTCCGCCAACATCGAACACCGGGGAGCTGTTTTTT
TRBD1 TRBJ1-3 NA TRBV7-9 CASSFAGGGNTIYF TGTGCCAGCAGCTTTGCAGGGGGAGGAAACACCATATATTTT
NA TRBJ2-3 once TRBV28 CASSLFGALDTQYF TGTGCCAGCAGTTTATTCGGGGCCCTCGATACGCAGTATTTT
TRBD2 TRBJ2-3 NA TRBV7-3 CASSTSNFGGGATDTQYF TGTGCCAGCAGCACCTCCAACTTCGGCGGGGGGGCCACGGATACGCAGTATTTT
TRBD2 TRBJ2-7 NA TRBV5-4 CASSQGGLAGGTQYF TGTGCCAGCAGCCAAGGGGGACTAGCGGGGGGGACGCAGTACTTC
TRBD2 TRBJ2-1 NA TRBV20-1 CSARTSYEQFF TGCAGTGCTAGGACTAGCTATGAGCAGTTCTTC
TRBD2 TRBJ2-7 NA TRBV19 CASSMKRGLPYEQYF TGTGCCAGTAGTATGAAGCGGGGGCTACCCTACGAGCAGTACTTC
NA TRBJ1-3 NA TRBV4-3 CASSQGVGNTIYF TGCGCCAGCAGCCAGGGGGTCGGAAACACCATATATTTT
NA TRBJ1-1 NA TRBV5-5 CASSLEWSATEAFF TGTGCCAGCAGCTTGGAATGGTCGGCCACTGAAGCTTTCTTT
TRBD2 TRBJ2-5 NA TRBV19 CASRRSAGGDQETQYF TGTGCCAGTAGAAGGTCGGCGGGGGGTGACCAAGAGACCCAGTACTTC
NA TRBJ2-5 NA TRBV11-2 CASSLESSGTQYF TGTGCCAGCAGCTTAGAGTCCTCTGGGACCCAGTACTTC
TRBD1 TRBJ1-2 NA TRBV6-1 CASSDRTGRGGYGYTF TGTGCCAGCAGTGATAGGACAGGGAGGGGTGGCTATGGCTACACCTTC
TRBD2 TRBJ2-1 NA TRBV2 CASRARTSGNEQFF TGTGCCAGCAGGGCCCGGACTAGCGGCAATGAGCAGTTCTTC
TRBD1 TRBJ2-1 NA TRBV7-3 CASSLKGAKEQFF TGTGCCAGCAGCTTGAAGGGGGCTAAAGAGCAGTTCTTC
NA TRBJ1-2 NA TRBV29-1 CSVQTETYGYTF TGCAGCGTCCAGACGGAAACCTATGGCTACACCTTC
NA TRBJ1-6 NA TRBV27 CASSLYRQVNSPLHF TGTGCCAGCAGTTTATATCGACAAGTAAATTCACCCCTCCACTTT
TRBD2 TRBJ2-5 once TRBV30 CAWSDFSGGQETQYF TGTGCCTGGAGTGATTTTAGCGGGGGGCAAGAGACCCAGTACTTC
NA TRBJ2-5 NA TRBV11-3 CASSRGARGRQETQYF TGTGCCAGCAGCCGGGGGGCTCGAGGCAGACAAGAGACCCAGTACTTC
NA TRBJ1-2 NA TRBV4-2 CASSQTNYGYTF TGTGCCAGCAGCCAGACAAACTATGGCTACACCTTC
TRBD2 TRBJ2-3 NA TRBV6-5 CASSRLAYSPDTQYF TGTGCCAGCAGCAGACTAGCCTACTCCCCAGATACGCAGTATTTT
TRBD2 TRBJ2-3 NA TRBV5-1 CASSGGLAGDTQYF TGCGCCAGCAGCGGGGGACTAGCGGGAGATACGCAGTATTTT
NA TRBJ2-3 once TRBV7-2 CASSLGGRGADTQYF TGTGCCAGCAGCTTAGGAGGACGGGGTGCAGATACGCAGTATTTT
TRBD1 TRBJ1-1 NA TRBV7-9 CASSTGQGFTEAFF TGTGCCAGCAGTACCGGACAGGGGTTCACTGAAGCTTTCTTT
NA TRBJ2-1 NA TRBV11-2 CASSLGASQPLNEQFF TGTGCCAGCAGCTTAGGGGCCTCGCAGCCCCTCAATGAGCAGTTCTTC
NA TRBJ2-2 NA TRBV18 CASSQVPDRELFF TGTGCCAGCTCACAGGTCCCTGACCGGGAGCTGTTTTTT
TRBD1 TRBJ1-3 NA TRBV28 CASSVTGDLSGNTIYF TGTGCCAGCAGTGTTACAGGGGACCTCTCTGGAAACACCATATATTTT
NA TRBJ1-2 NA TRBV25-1 CASSAAGTGRSYTF TGTGCCAGCAGTGCGGCCGGGACGGGAAGGAGCTACACCTTC
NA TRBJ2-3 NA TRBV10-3 CAIGQSTDTQYF TGTGCCATCGGACAAAGCACAGATACGCAGTATTTT
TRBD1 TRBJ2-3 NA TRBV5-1 CASTTGGDTDTQYF TGCGCCAGCACGACAGGGGGCGATACAGATACGCAGTATTTT
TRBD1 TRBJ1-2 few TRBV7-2 CAIRDRGGYGYTF TGTGCCATCCGGGACAGGGGTGGGTATGGCTACACCTTC
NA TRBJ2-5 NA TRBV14 CASSLTQVLQETQYF TGTGCCAGCAGCCTCACCCAGGTACTCCAAGAGACCCAGTACTTC